These T cell receptor beta chains were read from a single sample in a study of cytomegalovirus exposure and HLA in healthy donors. TCRdb keeps only in-frame clones here, not all; method: immunoSEQ multiplex PCR. The sample lists approximately 210,000 clones; more than 70% were seen once. Input material: PBMCs. Every receptor here comes from a woman in her thirties or forties in good health and CMV-seronegative. The CDR3 runs from the conserved cysteine through the conserved F or W. The D gene is left open where the match is weak. Not all rows give a size; the values are once, few, many and, for expanded clones, a class.

CDR3: CASSRGRESGLFF
DNA: TGTGCCAGCAGCCGCGGACGGGAAAGCGGACTGTTTTTT
size: NA
V: TRBV6-6
D: NA
J: TRBJ1-4

CDR3: CASSPEDRSSLYGYTF
DNA: TGTGCCAGCAGTCCCGAGGACAGATCAAGCCTCTATGGCTACACCTTC
size: NA
V: TRBV27
D: NA
J: TRBJ1-2

CDR3: CASSLGRSGANVLTF
DNA: TGTGCCAGCAGCTTAGGTAGATCCGGGGCCAACGTCCTGACTTTC
size: NA
V: TRBV7-8
D: NA
J: TRBJ2-6

CDR3: CAISESGTSGRDNEQFF
DNA: TGTGCCATCAGTGAGTCTGGGACTAGCGGGAGAGACAATGAGCAGTTCTTC
size: NA
V: TRBV10-3
D: TRBD2
J: TRBJ2-1

CDR3: CASSNPGTGNYGYTF
DNA: TGTGCCAGTAGTAATCCCGGGACAGGGAACTATGGCTACACCTTC
size: NA
V: TRBV19
D: TRBD1
J: TRBJ1-2

CDR3: CASSRTGGRIHGYTF
DNA: TGTGCCAGCAGTCGGACAGGGGGGCGTATTCATGGCTACACCTTC
size: NA
V: TRBV28
D: TRBD1
J: TRBJ1-2

CDR3: CASSQDRSSYNEQFF
DNA: TGTGCCAGCAGCCAAGACAGGAGCTCCTACAATGAGCAGTTCTTC
size: NA
V: TRBV2
D: NA
J: TRBJ2-1

CDR3: CASCPGVYEQYF
DNA: TGTGCCAGCTGCCCGGGAGTGTACGAGCAGTACTTC
size: few
V: TRBV2
D: NA
J: TRBJ2-7

CDR3: CSAPGVYGYTF
DNA: TGCAGTGCTCCCGGGGTCTATGGCTACACCTTC
size: NA
V: TRBV20-1
D: NA
J: TRBJ1-2

CDR3: CASSIDRFGTEAFF
DNA: TGTGCCAGCAGTATTGACAGGTTTGGTACTGAAGCTTTCTTT
size: NA
V: TRBV11-1
D: NA
J: TRBJ1-1

CDR3: CASSPYRGDEQFF
DNA: TGTGCCAGCAGCCCATACAGGGGCGATGAGCAGTTCTTC
size: few
V: TRBV11-3
D: TRBD1
J: TRBJ2-1

CDR3: CASSPQTGGIKNIQYF
DNA: TGTGCCAGCAGCCCGCAGACAGGGGGAATCAAAAACATTCAGTACTTC
size: NA
V: TRBV11-3
D: TRBD1
J: TRBJ2-4

CDR3: CASSSGIPYNEQFF
DNA: TGTGCCAGCAGCTCGGGGATCCCCTACAATGAGCAGTTCTTC
size: NA
V: TRBV9
D: NA
J: TRBJ2-1

CDR3: CAWSVPEGPGGYTF
DNA: TGTGCCTGGAGTGTACCGGAGGGGCCGGGTGGCTACACCTTC
size: NA
V: TRBV30
D: NA
J: TRBJ1-2

CDR3: CASSLGLAGFITDTQYF
DNA: TGTGCCAGCAGCCTTGGACTAGCGGGTTTTATCACAGATACGCAGTATTTT
size: NA
V: TRBV7-2
D: TRBD2
J: TRBJ2-3

CDR3: CASTAGQGNGNTIYF
DNA: TGCGCCAGCACCGCGGGACAGGGAAATGGAAACACCATATATTTT
size: NA
V: TRBV5-1
D: TRBD1
J: TRBJ1-3

CDR3: CASRGQSNTGELFF
DNA: TGTGCCAGCAGGGGACAGTCGAACACCGGGGAGCTGTTTTTT
size: NA
V: TRBV7-9
D: TRBD1
J: TRBJ2-2

CDR3: CAWTWRPEETQYF
DNA: TGTGCCTGGACCTGGAGGCCCGAAGAGACCCAGTACTTC
size: few
V: TRBV30
D: NA
J: TRBJ2-5

CDR3: CATITLQGNGYTF
DNA: TGTGCCACTATAACTCTCCAGGGGAACGGCTACACCTTC
size: NA
V: TRBV19
D: NA
J: TRBJ1-2

CDR3: CASSPRQGGNTEAFF
DNA: TGTGCCAGCAGCCCCCGACAGGGAGGGAACACTGAAGCTTTCTTT
size: once
V: TRBV7-9
D: TRBD1
J: TRBJ1-1

CDR3: CATSRTPGTGGTEAFF
DNA: TGTGCCACCAGCAGAACACCCGGGACAGGGGGCACTGAAGCTTTCTTT
size: NA
V: TRBV15
D: TRBD1
J: TRBJ1-1

CDR3: CASKWGERGNEQYF
DNA: TGTGCCAGCAAGTGGGGGGAACGGGGCAACGAGCAGTACTTC
size: NA
V: TRBV21-1
D: NA
J: TRBJ2-7

CDR3: CASSTLGRWASSGANVLTF
DNA: TGTGCCAGCAGTACCCTTGGTCGGTGGGCCAGCTCTGGGGCCAACGTCCTGACTTTC
size: NA
V: TRBV28
D: NA
J: TRBJ2-6

CDR3: CASSLGHNEKLFF
DNA: TGCGCCAGCAGCTTGGGGCATAATGAAAAACTGTTTTTT
size: NA
V: TRBV5-1
D: NA
J: TRBJ1-4

CDR3: CSVTSGTDTQYF
DNA: TGCAGCGTAACTAGCGGCACAGATACGCAGTATTTT
size: NA
V: TRBV29-1
D: TRBD2
J: TRBJ2-3

CDR3: CASSLKGRIQGEIQYF
DNA: TGTGCCAGCAGCTTGAAAGGGCGTATCCAGGGGGAGATTCAGTACTTC
size: NA
V: TRBV5-8
D: TRBD1
J: TRBJ2-4

CDR3: CASSVYRGRGTDTQYF
DNA: TGTGCCAGCAGCGTATACAGGGGGCGAGGTACAGATACGCAGTATTTT
size: NA
V: TRBV5-6
D: TRBD1
J: TRBJ2-3

CDR3: CAISAGTTGENEKLFF
DNA: TGTGCCATCAGTGCGGGCACAACGGGGGAGAATGAAAAACTGTTTTTT
size: NA
V: TRBV10-3
D: NA
J: TRBJ1-4

CDR3: CASSPLSGGLAGGRGELFF
DNA: TGTGCCAGCAGCCCCCTAAGCGGTGGACTAGCGGGAGGAAGGGGGGAGCTGTTTTTT
size: NA
V: TRBV4-2
D: TRBD2
J: TRBJ2-2

CDR3: CASSDVVTSGTTDTQYF
DNA: TGTGCCAGCAGCGACGTGGTTACTAGCGGGACTACAGATACGCAGTATTTT
size: NA
V: TRBV7-3
D: TRBD2
J: TRBJ2-3

CDR3: CAWSSALSGNTGELFF
DNA: TGTGCCTGGAGTTCCGCTCTCAGCGGGAACACCGGGGAGCTGTTTTTT
size: NA
V: TRBV30
D: NA
J: TRBJ2-2

CDR3: CASSPRGGATNEKLFF
DNA: TGTGCCAGCAGCCCCCGGGGGGGGGCAACTAATGAAAAACTGTTTTTT
size: few
V: TRBV7-3
D: NA
J: TRBJ1-4

CDR3: CASRIGVGGSTDTQYF
DNA: TGCGCCAGCAGGATAGGGGTCGGGGGAAGCACAGATACGCAGTATTTT
size: few
V: TRBV4-3
D: NA
J: TRBJ2-3

CDR3: CASSLGGGGHYEQYF
DNA: TGTGCCAGCAGCTTAGGCGGGGGAGGGCACTACGAGCAGTACTTC
size: NA
V: TRBV11-2
D: TRBD2
J: TRBJ2-7

CDR3: CASSFTATNEKLFF
DNA: TGTGCCAGCAGCTTTACAGCAACTAATGAAAAACTGTTTTTT
size: NA
V: TRBV7-9
D: NA
J: TRBJ1-4

CDR3: CASSTIQGLGNQPQHF
DNA: TGTGCCAGTAGTACCATACAGGGGTTGGGCAATCAGCCCCAGCATTTT
size: NA
V: TRBV19
D: TRBD1
J: TRBJ1-5

CDR3: CASSLGTGGEGEQFF
DNA: TGTGCCAGCAGCTTGGGGACAGGGGGGGAGGGCGAGCAGTTCTTC
size: once
V: TRBV7-2
D: TRBD1
J: TRBJ2-1

CDR3: CASSPLAGARTDTQYF
DNA: TGTGCCAGCAGCCCGCTAGCGGGAGCTCGCACAGATACGCAGTATTTT
size: NA
V: TRBV7-3
D: TRBD2
J: TRBJ2-3

CDR3: CASSPDSYGYTF
DNA: TGTGCCAGCTCACCGGACAGTTATGGCTACACCTTC
size: NA
V: TRBV18
D: NA
J: TRBJ1-2

CDR3: CASSQETDYNEQFF
DNA: TGCGCCAGCAGCCAAGAAACAGATTACAATGAGCAGTTCTTC
size: NA
V: TRBV4-3
D: NA
J: TRBJ2-1

CDR3: CATRQGGNTEAFF
DNA: TGTGCCACCCGACAGGGGGGTAACACTGAAGCTTTCTTT
size: NA
V: TRBV27
D: TRBD1
J: TRBJ1-1

CDR3: CASRGLVEDYNEQFF
DNA: TGTGCCAGCAGGGGACTAGTGGAAGACTACAATGAGCAGTTCTTC
size: NA
V: TRBV27
D: TRBD2
J: TRBJ2-1

CDR3: CASRPGQLNTEAFF
DNA: TGTGCCAGCAGGCCGGGACAGTTGAACACTGAAGCTTTCTTT
size: NA
V: TRBV6-5
D: TRBD1
J: TRBJ1-1

CDR3: CASSLTGGRAYNEQFF
DNA: TGTGCCAGCAGCTTAACCGGGGGGCGCGCCTACAATGAGCAGTTCTTC
size: NA
V: TRBV7-9
D: NA
J: TRBJ2-1

CDR3: CASNPRRRSYNEQFF
DNA: TGTGCCAGTAACCCCCGGAGGCGCTCCTACAATGAGCAGTTCTTC
size: NA
V: TRBV27
D: NA
J: TRBJ2-1

CDR3: CASSFRPISGSVNNEQFF
DNA: TGCGCCAGCAGCTTTCGACCCATTAGCGGGAGTGTCAACAATGAGCAGTTCTTC
size: NA
V: TRBV5-1
D: TRBD2
J: TRBJ2-1

CDR3: CASSPNQAAGNEKLFF
DNA: TGTGCCAGCAGCCCCAACCAAGCGGCAGGCAATGAAAAACTGTTTTTT
size: NA
V: TRBV4-2
D: NA
J: TRBJ1-4

CDR3: CASSPEEGNQPQHF
DNA: TGTGCCAGCTCACCAGAGGAGGGCAATCAGCCCCAGCATTTT
size: NA
V: TRBV18
D: NA
J: TRBJ1-5

CDR3: CASSQQREGVQFF
DNA: TGCGCCAGCAGCCAACAGCGGGAGGGCGTACAGTTCTTC
size: NA
V: TRBV4-3
D: TRBD2
J: TRBJ2-1

CDR3: CASSLGQGGVETQYF
DNA: TGTGCCAGCAGCTTGGGGCAGGGGGGAGTAGAGACCCAGTACTTC
size: once
V: TRBV5-5
D: NA
J: TRBJ2-5